The rows below give T cell receptor beta chains drawn from one sample of a study of T-cell memory formation after mild COVID-19. TCRdb ran MiXCR on the 5' RACE reads and lists one entry per CDR3 protein. The sample includes hundreds of thousands of distinct CDR3 sequences, 25% to 30% seen only once; the top ten take approximately 13%. What was sequenced was PBMCs or a T cell subset sorted from them (not recorded which). The receptor source for this set is an adult woman who had mild COVID-19 (a few samples of this study predate the infection). Cell type and time point are not known. The CDR3 runs from the conserved cysteine through the conserved F or W. D genes are given only for firm matches. The size of a clone is reported for some rows only, either as once, few or many, or as a class for expanded clones.

abundance: few; d_gene: .; j_gene: TRBJ2-1; v_gene: TRBV5-6; CDR3nt: TGTGCCAGCAGCTACGGGGTTGTAGCTTACAATGAGCAGTTCTTC; CDR3aa: CASSYGVVAYNEQFF
abundance: few; d_gene: TRBD1; j_gene: TRBJ2-2; v_gene: TRBV6-5; CDR3nt: TGTGCCAGCAGTCCGGGGACAGGGCGCGGGAACACCGGGGAGCTGTTTTTT; CDR3aa: CASSPGTGRGNTGELFF
abundance: few; d_gene: .; j_gene: TRBJ1-1; v_gene: TRBV18; CDR3nt: TGTGCCAGCTCACCGGCAGTTAAGAACACTGAAGCTTTCTTT; CDR3aa: CASSPAVKNTEAFF
abundance: .; d_gene: .; j_gene: TRBJ2-7; v_gene: TRBV7-2; CDR3nt: TGTGCCAGCAGCTTAGGCAGGCATGTGAACGAGCAGTACTTC; CDR3aa: CASSLGRHVNEQYF
abundance: .; d_gene: TRBD2; j_gene: TRBJ2-6; v_gene: TRBV7-9; CDR3nt: TGTGCCAGCAGCGGGGGAGGGGAGGGACTTCGATCTGGGGCCAACGTCCTGACTTTC; CDR3aa: CASSGGGEGLRSGANVLTF
abundance: .; d_gene: .; j_gene: TRBJ2-2; v_gene: TRBV5-1; CDR3nt: TGCGCCAGCACCATGAGGGGCACCGGGGAGCTGTTTTTT; CDR3aa: CASTMRGTGELFF
abundance: few; d_gene: .; j_gene: TRBJ2-7; v_gene: TRBV5-1; CDR3nt: TGCGCCAGCAGGGGATCTGGGTACGAGCAGTACTTC; CDR3aa: CASRGSGYEQYF
abundance: .; d_gene: .; j_gene: TRBJ2-4; v_gene: TRBV10-1; CDR3nt: TGCGCCAGCAGTGAGTCTCTTCCGGGCATTCAGTACTTC; CDR3aa: CASSESLPGIQYF
abundance: .; d_gene: .; j_gene: TRBJ2-1; v_gene: TRBV7-3; CDR3nt: TGTGCCAGCAGCTTAGTTGGTTCGGAGAATGAGCAGTTCTTC; CDR3aa: CASSLVGSENEQFF
abundance: few; d_gene: .; j_gene: TRBJ2-3; v_gene: TRBV3-1; CDR3nt: TGTGCCAGCAGCTATAGTTTGAGTACGCAGTATTTT; CDR3aa: CASSYSLSTQYF
abundance: few; d_gene: TRBD2; j_gene: TRBJ2-1; v_gene: TRBV6-2/TRBV6-3; CDR3nt: TGTGCCAGCACGCTAGCGGGGGCCTACAATGAGCAGTTCTTC; CDR3aa: CASTLAGAYNEQFF
abundance: .; d_gene: .; j_gene: TRBJ1-2; v_gene: TRBV25-1; CDR3nt: TGTGCCAGCAGTGATGTTGCAAGTCCCTATGGCTACACCTTC; CDR3aa: CASSDVASPYGYTF
abundance: .; d_gene: .; j_gene: TRBJ1-1; v_gene: TRBV18; CDR3nt: TGTGCCAGCTCCACCAGTGGGCCCTCAAGGGAAGCTTTCTTT; CDR3aa: CASSTSGPSREAFF
abundance: few; d_gene: .; j_gene: TRBJ2-1; v_gene: TRBV9; CDR3nt: TGTGCCAGCAGCGTAGATAACGGGAATGAGCAGTTCTTC; CDR3aa: CASSVDNGNEQFF
abundance: .; d_gene: .; j_gene: TRBJ1-1; v_gene: TRBV30; CDR3nt: TGTGCCTGGAGGTGGGCTGAGAACACTGAAGCTTTCTTT; CDR3aa: CAWRWAENTEAFF
abundance: few; d_gene: .; j_gene: TRBJ2-5; v_gene: TRBV21-1; CDR3nt: TGTGCCAGCAGCAAAGAGTCTGCGGGTCAAGAGACCCAGTACTTC; CDR3aa: CASSKESAGQETQYF
abundance: few; d_gene: TRBD1; j_gene: TRBJ1-1; v_gene: TRBV6-2/TRBV6-3; CDR3nt: TGTGCCAGCAGCGACGACAGGGGTGGAGGAACTGAAGCTTTCTTT; CDR3aa: CASSDDRGGGTEAFF
abundance: few; d_gene: TRBD1; j_gene: TRBJ2-3; v_gene: TRBV25-1; CDR3nt: TGTGCCAGCAGTCGGACAGGGGGAGATACGCAGTATTTT; CDR3aa: CASSRTGGDTQYF
abundance: .; d_gene: TRBD1; j_gene: TRBJ1-2; v_gene: TRBV24-1; CDR3nt: TGTGCCACCAGTGATGGGCAGGGGGCGCTTCGGTATGGCTACACCTTC; CDR3aa: CATSDGQGALRYGYTF
abundance: .; d_gene: .; j_gene: TRBJ2-1; v_gene: TRBV7-8; CDR3nt: TGTGCCAGCAGCTTAAGCACAGGGAGGGTGGATGAGCAGTTCTTC; CDR3aa: CASSLSTGRVDEQFF
abundance: .; d_gene: .; j_gene: TRBJ2-7; v_gene: TRBV20-1; CDR3nt: TGCAGTGCTATCACCCTGGGGGCGGCCAACGAGCAGTACTTC; CDR3aa: CSAITLGAANEQYF
abundance: .; d_gene: .; j_gene: TRBJ2-1; v_gene: TRBV29-1; CDR3nt: TGCAGCGTAAAAAGTGGACGGAACAATGAGCAGTTCTTC; CDR3aa: CSVKSGRNNEQFF
abundance: .; d_gene: TRBD2; j_gene: TRBJ2-1; v_gene: TRBV20-1; CDR3nt: TGCAGTGCTATTCTTTTAGGCCGGGGGGATGAGCAGTTCTTC; CDR3aa: CSAILLGRGDEQFF
abundance: .; d_gene: TRBD1; j_gene: TRBJ1-2; v_gene: TRBV11-3; CDR3nt: TGTGCCAGCAGCGTAGACAGGGGGACTGTGTACGGCTACACCTTC; CDR3aa: CASSVDRGTVYGYTF
abundance: few; d_gene: TRBD2; j_gene: TRBJ2-5; v_gene: TRBV20-1; CDR3nt: TGCAGTGCGCCCGGACTAGCGGGAGGAAGGGAGACCCAGTACTTC; CDR3aa: CSAPGLAGGRETQYF
abundance: .; d_gene: .; j_gene: TRBJ2-5; v_gene: TRBV7-9; CDR3nt: TGTGCCAGCAGCCACATGCGCGAGGAGACCCAGTACTTC; CDR3aa: CASSHMREETQYF
abundance: few; d_gene: .; j_gene: TRBJ2-2; v_gene: TRBV10-3; CDR3nt: TGTGCCATCAGTGAGTCAGGGGGAGAGCTGTTTTTT; CDR3aa: CAISESGGELFF
abundance: .; d_gene: .; j_gene: TRBJ1-1; v_gene: TRBV15; CDR3nt: TGTGCCACCAGCAGAGCCGGGTCGAAGGTTGAAGCTTTCTTT; CDR3aa: CATSRAGSKVEAFF
abundance: .; d_gene: .; j_gene: TRBJ2-1; v_gene: TRBV12-3/TRBV12-4; CDR3nt: TGTGCCAGCAGTTCAGTAGGACAGGGAGGGGACAATGAGCAGTTCTTC; CDR3aa: CASSSVGQGGDNEQFF
abundance: few; d_gene: .; j_gene: TRBJ2-1; v_gene: TRBV3-1; CDR3nt: TGTGCCAGCAGCCAAGGTAAAAGCTCGTACAATGAGCAGTTCTTC; CDR3aa: CASSQGKSSYNEQFF
abundance: .; d_gene: .; j_gene: TRBJ2-2; v_gene: TRBV29-1; CDR3nt: TGCAGCGTTGAGAACACCGGGGAGCTGTTTTTT; CDR3aa: CSVENTGELFF
abundance: .; d_gene: TRBD2; j_gene: TRBJ2-1; v_gene: TRBV20-1; CDR3nt: TGCAGTGCTAGATTGCCTAGCGGGAGGATTCACAATGAGCAGTTCTTC; CDR3aa: CSARLPSGRIHNEQFF
abundance: .; d_gene: TRBD1; j_gene: TRBJ2-1; v_gene: TRBV6-5; CDR3nt: TGTGCCAGCAGACGTACCGGGACAGGGTACAATGAGCAGTTCTTC; CDR3aa: CASRRTGTGYNEQFF
abundance: .; d_gene: .; j_gene: TRBJ2-1; v_gene: TRBV24-1; CDR3nt: TGTGCCACCAGTGACCCGGCTAGTTCTATATACAATGAGCAGTTCTTC; CDR3aa: CATSDPASSIYNEQFF
abundance: few; d_gene: TRBD2; j_gene: TRBJ2-3; v_gene: TRBV20-1; CDR3nt: TGCAGTGCTTTAGCGGGCCTCACAGATACGCAGTATTTT; CDR3aa: CSALAGLTDTQYF
abundance: .; d_gene: .; j_gene: TRBJ2-5; v_gene: TRBV7-9; CDR3nt: TGTGCCAGCAGCTTCGGGACCCTGCGAGAGACCCAGTACTTC; CDR3aa: CASSFGTLRETQYF
abundance: .; d_gene: .; j_gene: TRBJ2-5; v_gene: TRBV7-9; CDR3nt: TGTGCCAGCAGCCAGAAGATGGGGGGCCGGGGAGAGACCCAGTACTTC; CDR3aa: CASSQKMGGRGETQYF
abundance: few; d_gene: TRBD1; j_gene: TRBJ2-7; v_gene: TRBV30; CDR3nt: TGTGCCTGGAGTTTCGGGACAGGGCAGAACGAGCAGTACTTC; CDR3aa: CAWSFGTGQNEQYF
abundance: .; d_gene: TRBD1; j_gene: TRBJ1-1; v_gene: TRBV20-1; CDR3nt: TGCAGTGCTAGAGATTATGACAGGGTGACTATGAACACTGAAGCTTTCTTT; CDR3aa: CSARDYDRVTMNTEAFF
abundance: .; d_gene: .; j_gene: TRBJ2-1; v_gene: TRBV29-1; CDR3nt: TGCAGCGTTGAAGGACTAGAGTTCGGCAATGAGCAGTTCTTC; CDR3aa: CSVEGLEFGNEQFF
abundance: few; d_gene: .; j_gene: TRBJ2-5; v_gene: TRBV29-1; CDR3nt: TGCAGCGTCGGAAGGGGGGCAGAGACCCAGTACTTC; CDR3aa: CSVGRGAETQYF
abundance: few; d_gene: .; j_gene: TRBJ2-7; v_gene: TRBV6-1; CDR3nt: TGTGCCAGCAGTGAACTGAAGACAGGTCGCCTGGACGAGCAGTACTTC; CDR3aa: CASSELKTGRLDEQYF
abundance: .; d_gene: TRBD1; j_gene: TRBJ1-1; v_gene: TRBV9; CDR3nt: TGTGCCAGCAGCGTCGGGGACAGTAACACTGAAGCTTTCTTT; CDR3aa: CASSVGDSNTEAFF
abundance: .; d_gene: .; j_gene: TRBJ1-2; v_gene: TRBV5-6; CDR3nt: TGTGCCAGCAGCTTGGCCAGCAGGGCCCATGGCTACACCTTC; CDR3aa: CASSLASRAHGYTF
abundance: .; d_gene: .; j_gene: TRBJ2-1; v_gene: TRBV6-4; CDR3nt: TGTGCCAGCAGTGACTCGACTAGGGGGGACTACAATGAGCAGTTCTTC; CDR3aa: CASSDSTRGDYNEQFF
abundance: .; d_gene: .; j_gene: TRBJ1-1; v_gene: TRBV5-1; CDR3nt: TGCGCCAGCAGGCCAGACAGCCTCCGGGGCACTGAAGCTTTCTTT; CDR3aa: CASRPDSLRGTEAFF
abundance: .; d_gene: .; j_gene: TRBJ2-1; v_gene: TRBV6-2/TRBV6-3; CDR3nt: TGTGCCAGCAGCCCGCAGGGGAACAATGAGCAGTTCTTC; CDR3aa: CASSPQGNNEQFF
abundance: .; d_gene: .; j_gene: TRBJ2-4; v_gene: TRBV12-3/TRBV12-4; CDR3nt: TGTGCCAGCAGTACCCCGTCCCCGTGGCGAAACATTCAGTACTTC; CDR3aa: CASSTPSPWRNIQYF
abundance: .; d_gene: .; j_gene: TRBJ2-3; v_gene: TRBV5-1; CDR3nt: TGCGCCAGCAGCTCGGCGTTGAGCACAGATACGCAGTATTTT; CDR3aa: CASSSALSTDTQYF
abundance: .; d_gene: .; j_gene: TRBJ1-1; v_gene: TRBV5-1; CDR3nt: TGCGCCAGCACCGCCCGGAACACCGATTATATTATGAACACTGAAGCTTTCTTT; CDR3aa: CASTARNTDYIMNTEAFF
abundance: few; d_gene: .; j_gene: TRBJ2-1; v_gene: TRBV20-1; CDR3nt: TGCAGTGCTAGCCTTCACCCGGGACTTATCAATGAGCAGTTCTTC; CDR3aa: CSASLHPGLINEQFF
abundance: many; d_gene: .; j_gene: TRBJ1-1; v_gene: TRBV5-1; CDR3nt: TGCGCCAGCAGCTTGGATCCCGGGTTGGTCGCTTTCTTT; CDR3aa: CASSLDPGLVAFF
abundance: .; d_gene: .; j_gene: TRBJ2-7; v_gene: TRBV29-1; CDR3nt: TGCAGCGTTGCAGGGACGAACTACGAGCAGTACTTC; CDR3aa: CSVAGTNYEQYF
abundance: few; d_gene: .; j_gene: TRBJ1-1; v_gene: TRBV6-5; CDR3nt: TGTGCCAGCACCCTAGGTAGGCAGAGAGACACTGAAGCTTTCTTT; CDR3aa: CASTLGRQRDTEAFF
abundance: .; d_gene: TRBD2; j_gene: TRBJ2-3; v_gene: TRBV7-9; CDR3nt: TGTGCCAGCAGCCCCAGAGTCGGGACTAGCGGGAGCGCAGATACGCAGTATTTT; CDR3aa: CASSPRVGTSGSADTQYF
abundance: .; d_gene: TRBD2; j_gene: TRBJ2-1; v_gene: TRBV12-3/TRBV12-4; CDR3nt: TGTGCCAGCAGTTTAACACTAGCGCGCTCACGCTGGGAGTTCTTC; CDR3aa: CASSLTLARSRWEFF
abundance: .; d_gene: .; j_gene: TRBJ1-2; v_gene: TRBV12-3/TRBV12-4; CDR3nt: TGTGCCAGCAGTTTTGGTCCGGGCCTAGGTGGCTACACCTTC; CDR3aa: CASSFGPGLGGYTF
abundance: few; d_gene: TRBD2; j_gene: TRBJ2-3; v_gene: TRBV11-1; CDR3nt: TGTGCCAGCAGCTCCGGACTAGCGGGGATAGATACGCAGTATTTT; CDR3aa: CASSSGLAGIDTQYF